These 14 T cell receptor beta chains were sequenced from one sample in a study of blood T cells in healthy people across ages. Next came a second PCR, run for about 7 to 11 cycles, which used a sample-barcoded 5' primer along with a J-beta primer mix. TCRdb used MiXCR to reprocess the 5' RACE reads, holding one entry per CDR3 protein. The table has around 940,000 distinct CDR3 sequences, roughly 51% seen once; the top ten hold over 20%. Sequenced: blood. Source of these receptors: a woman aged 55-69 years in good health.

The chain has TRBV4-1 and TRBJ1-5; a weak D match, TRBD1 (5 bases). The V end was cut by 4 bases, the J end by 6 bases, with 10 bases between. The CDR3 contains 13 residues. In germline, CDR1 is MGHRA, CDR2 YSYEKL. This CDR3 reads CASSRVGVQPQHF. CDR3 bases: TGCGCCAGCAGCCGCGTAGGGGTTCAGCCCCAGCATTTT.

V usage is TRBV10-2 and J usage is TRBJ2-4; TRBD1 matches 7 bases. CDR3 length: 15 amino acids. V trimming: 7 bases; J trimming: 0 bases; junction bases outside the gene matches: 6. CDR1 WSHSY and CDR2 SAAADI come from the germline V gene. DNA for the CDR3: TGCGCCAGCAAATCAGGGGGATTAGCCAAAAACATTCAGTACTTC. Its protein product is CASKSGGLAKNIQYF.

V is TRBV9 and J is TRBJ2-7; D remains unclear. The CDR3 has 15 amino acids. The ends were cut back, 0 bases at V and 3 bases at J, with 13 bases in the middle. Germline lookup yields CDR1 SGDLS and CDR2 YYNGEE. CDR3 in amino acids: CASSVASQSLYEQYF. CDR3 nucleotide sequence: TGTGCCAGCAGCGTAGCCTCACAAAGCCTCTACGAGCAGTACTTC.

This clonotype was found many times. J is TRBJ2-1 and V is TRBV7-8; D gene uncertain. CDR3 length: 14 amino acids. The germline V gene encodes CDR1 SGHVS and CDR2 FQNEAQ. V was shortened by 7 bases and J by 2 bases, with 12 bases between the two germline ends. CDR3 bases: TGTGCCAGCACCCCGACTCTGACCTACAATGAGCAGTTCTTC. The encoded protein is CASTPTLTYNEQFF. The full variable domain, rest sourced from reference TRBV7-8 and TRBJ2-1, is GAGVSQSPRYKVAKRGQDVALRCDPISGHVSLFWYQQALGQGPEFLTYFQNEAQLDKSGLPSDRFFAERPEGSVSTLKIQRTQQEDSAVYLCASTPTLTYNEQFFGPGTRLTVL.

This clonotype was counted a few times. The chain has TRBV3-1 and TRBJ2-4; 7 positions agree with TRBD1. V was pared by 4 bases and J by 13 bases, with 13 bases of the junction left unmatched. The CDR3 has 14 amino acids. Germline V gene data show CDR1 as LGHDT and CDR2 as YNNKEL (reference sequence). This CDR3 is CASSPRTGAGTQYF. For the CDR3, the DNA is TGTGCCAGCAGCCCCAGAACAGGGGCCGGTACGCAGTACTTC.

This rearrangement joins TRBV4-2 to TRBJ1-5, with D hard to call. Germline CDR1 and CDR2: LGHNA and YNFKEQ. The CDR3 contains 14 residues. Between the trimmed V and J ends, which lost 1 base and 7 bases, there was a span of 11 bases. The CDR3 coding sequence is TGTGCCAGCAGCCAAGTAGTCGGCACGCAGCCCCAGCATTTT. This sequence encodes CASSQVVGTQPQHF.

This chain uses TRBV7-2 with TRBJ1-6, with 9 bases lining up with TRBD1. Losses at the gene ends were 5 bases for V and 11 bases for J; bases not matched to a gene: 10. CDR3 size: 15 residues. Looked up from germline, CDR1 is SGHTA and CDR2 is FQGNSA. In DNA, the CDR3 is TGTGCCAGCAGCCCCAAGACAGGGGGTACAACACCCCTCCACTTT. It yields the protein CASSPKTGGTTPLHF.

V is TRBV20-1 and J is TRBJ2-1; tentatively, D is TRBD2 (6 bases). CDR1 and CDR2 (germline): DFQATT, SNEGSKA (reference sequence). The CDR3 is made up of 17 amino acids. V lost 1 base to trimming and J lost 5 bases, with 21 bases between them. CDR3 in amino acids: CSARVLSVGTANNEQFF. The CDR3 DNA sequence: TGCAGTGCTAGAGTTCTGTCAGTCGGGACTGCTAACAATGAGCAGTTCTTC.

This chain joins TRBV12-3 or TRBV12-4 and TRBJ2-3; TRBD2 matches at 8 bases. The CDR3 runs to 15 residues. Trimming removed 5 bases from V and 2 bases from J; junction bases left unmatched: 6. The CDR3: CASSHTSGITDTQYF. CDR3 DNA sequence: TGTGCCAGCAGTCATACTAGCGGCATCACAGATACGCAGTATTTT.

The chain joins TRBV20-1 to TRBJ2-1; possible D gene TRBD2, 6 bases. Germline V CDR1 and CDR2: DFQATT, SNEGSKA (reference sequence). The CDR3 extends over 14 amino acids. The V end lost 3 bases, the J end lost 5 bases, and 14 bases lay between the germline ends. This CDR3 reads CSASFGRNDNEQFF. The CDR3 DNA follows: TGCAGTGCTAGTTTCGGGAGAAATGACAATGAGCAGTTCTTC.

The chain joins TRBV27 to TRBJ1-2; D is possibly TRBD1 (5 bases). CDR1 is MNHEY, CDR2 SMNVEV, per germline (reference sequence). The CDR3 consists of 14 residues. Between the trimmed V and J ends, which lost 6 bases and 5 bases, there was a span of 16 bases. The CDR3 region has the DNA TGTGCCAGCAGGAGTCGGGGGGGACTTTATGGCTACACCTTC. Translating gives CASRSRGGLYGYTF.

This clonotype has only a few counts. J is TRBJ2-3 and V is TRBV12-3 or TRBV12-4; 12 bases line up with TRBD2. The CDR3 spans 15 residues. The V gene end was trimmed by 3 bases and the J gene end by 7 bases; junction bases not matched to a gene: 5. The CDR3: CASSLASGRGYTQYF. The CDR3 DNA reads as TGTGCCAGCAGTTTGGCTAGCGGGAGGGGATATACGCAGTATTTT.

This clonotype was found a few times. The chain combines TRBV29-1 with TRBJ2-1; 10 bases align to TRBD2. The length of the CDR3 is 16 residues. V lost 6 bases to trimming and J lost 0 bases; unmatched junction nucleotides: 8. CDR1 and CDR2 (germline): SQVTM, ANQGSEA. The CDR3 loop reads CSVIGTSESSYNEQFF. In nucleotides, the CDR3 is TGCAGCGTAATTGGGACTAGCGAAAGCTCCTACAATGAGCAGTTCTTC.

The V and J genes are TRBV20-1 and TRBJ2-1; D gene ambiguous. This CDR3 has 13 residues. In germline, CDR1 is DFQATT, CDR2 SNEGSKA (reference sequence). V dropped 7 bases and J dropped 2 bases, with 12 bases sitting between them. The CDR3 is CSVPSSAYNEQFF. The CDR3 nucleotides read TGCAGTGTTCCGAGCTCCGCCTACAATGAGCAGTTCTTC.